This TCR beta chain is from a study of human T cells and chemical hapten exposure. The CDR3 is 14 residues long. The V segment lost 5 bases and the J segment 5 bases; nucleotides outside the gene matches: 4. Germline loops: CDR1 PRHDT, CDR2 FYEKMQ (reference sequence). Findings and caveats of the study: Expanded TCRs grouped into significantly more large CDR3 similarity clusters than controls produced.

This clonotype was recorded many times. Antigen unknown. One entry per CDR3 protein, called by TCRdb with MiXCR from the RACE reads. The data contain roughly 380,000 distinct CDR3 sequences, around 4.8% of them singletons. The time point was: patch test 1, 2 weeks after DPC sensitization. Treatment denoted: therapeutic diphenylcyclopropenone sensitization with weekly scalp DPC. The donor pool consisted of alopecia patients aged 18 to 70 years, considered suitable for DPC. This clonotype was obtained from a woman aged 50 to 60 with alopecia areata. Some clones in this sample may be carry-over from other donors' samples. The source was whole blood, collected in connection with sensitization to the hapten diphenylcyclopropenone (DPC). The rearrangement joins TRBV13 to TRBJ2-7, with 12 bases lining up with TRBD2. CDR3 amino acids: CASSPRTSGNEQYF. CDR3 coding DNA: TGTGCCAGCAGCCCGAGGACTAGCGGGAACGAGCAGTACTTC.